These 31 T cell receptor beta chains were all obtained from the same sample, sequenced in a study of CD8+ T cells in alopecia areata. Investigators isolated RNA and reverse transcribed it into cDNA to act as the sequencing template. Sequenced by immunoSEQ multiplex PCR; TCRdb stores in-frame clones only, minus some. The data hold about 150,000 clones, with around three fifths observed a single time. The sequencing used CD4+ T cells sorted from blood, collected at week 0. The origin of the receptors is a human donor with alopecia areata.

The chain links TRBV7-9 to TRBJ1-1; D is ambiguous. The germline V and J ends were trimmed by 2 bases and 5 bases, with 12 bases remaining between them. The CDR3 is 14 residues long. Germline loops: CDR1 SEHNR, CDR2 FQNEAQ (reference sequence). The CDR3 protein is CASSLNVEGTEAFF. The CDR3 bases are TGTGCCAGCAGCTTAAATGTAGAAGGGACTGAAGCTTTCTTT.

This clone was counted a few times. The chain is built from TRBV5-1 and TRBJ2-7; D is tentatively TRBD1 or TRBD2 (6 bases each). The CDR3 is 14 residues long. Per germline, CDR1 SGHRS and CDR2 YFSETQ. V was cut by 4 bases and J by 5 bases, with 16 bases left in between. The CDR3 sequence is CASSLGGGDNEQYF. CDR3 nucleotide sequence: TGCGCCAGCAGCCTCGGTGGCGGGGACAACGAGCAGTACTTC.

The CDR3 nucleotides read TGTGCCAGCAGCTTACCAGCCACTTACGAGCAGTACTTC. Translated: CASSLPATYEQYF. V is TRBV7-2 and J is TRBJ2-7; unclear D gene. The CDR3 loop spans 13 amino acids. CDR1 and CDR2 from the germline V gene are SGHTA and FQGNSA. V dropped 2 bases and J dropped 4 bases, with 9 bases sitting between them.

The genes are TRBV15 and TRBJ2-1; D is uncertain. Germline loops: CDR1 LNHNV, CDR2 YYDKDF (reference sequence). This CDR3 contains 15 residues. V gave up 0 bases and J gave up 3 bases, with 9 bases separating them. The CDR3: CATSRDGKGYNEQFF. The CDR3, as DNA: TGTGCCACCAGCAGAGATGGTAAGGGCTACAATGAGCAGTTCTTC.

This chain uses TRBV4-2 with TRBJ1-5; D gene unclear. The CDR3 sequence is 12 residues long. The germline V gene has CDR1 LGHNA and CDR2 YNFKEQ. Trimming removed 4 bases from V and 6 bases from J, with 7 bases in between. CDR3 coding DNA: TGTGCCAGCAGCCCGGTCGCTCAGCCCCAGCATTTT. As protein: CASSPVAQPQHF.

CDR3 nucleotide sequence: TGTGCCAGCAGCGGGGACAGGGGGCGTAATTCACCCCTCCACTTT. It is translated as CASSGDRGRNSPLHF. The V and J genes are TRBV11-3 and TRBJ1-6; 12 nucleotides agree with TRBD1. Unmatched junction bases numbered 2, after V lost 5 bases and J lost 6 bases. The CDR3 covers 15 residues. Per the germline V gene, CDR1 is SGHNT and CDR2 is YENEEA.

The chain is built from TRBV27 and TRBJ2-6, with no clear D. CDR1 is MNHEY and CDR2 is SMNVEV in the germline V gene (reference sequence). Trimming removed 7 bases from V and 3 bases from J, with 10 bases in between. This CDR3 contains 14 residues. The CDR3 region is CASNQLGGANVLTF. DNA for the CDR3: TGTGCCAGCAACCAACTGGGTGGGGCCAACGTCCTGACTTTC.

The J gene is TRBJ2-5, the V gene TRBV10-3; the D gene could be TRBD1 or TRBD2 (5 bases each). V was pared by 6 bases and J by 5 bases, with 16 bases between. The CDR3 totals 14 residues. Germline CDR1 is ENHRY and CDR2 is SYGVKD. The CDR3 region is CAIRTGPQEETQYF. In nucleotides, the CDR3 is TGTGCCATCAGGACGGGACCCCAGGAGGAGACCCAGTACTTC.

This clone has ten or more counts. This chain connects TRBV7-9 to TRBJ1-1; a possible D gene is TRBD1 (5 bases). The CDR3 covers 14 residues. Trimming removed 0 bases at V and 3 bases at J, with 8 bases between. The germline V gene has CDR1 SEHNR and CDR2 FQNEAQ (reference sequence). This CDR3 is CASSLAARDTEAFF. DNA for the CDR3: TGTGCCAGCAGCTTAGCGGCCAGGGACACTGAAGCTTTCTTT.

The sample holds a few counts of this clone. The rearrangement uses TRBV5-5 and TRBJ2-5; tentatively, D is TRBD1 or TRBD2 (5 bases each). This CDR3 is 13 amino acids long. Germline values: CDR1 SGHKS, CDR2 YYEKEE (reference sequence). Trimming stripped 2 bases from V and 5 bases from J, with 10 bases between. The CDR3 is CASSFQGEETQYF. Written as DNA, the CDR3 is TGTGCCAGCAGCTTTCAAGGGGAGGAGACCCAGTACTTC.

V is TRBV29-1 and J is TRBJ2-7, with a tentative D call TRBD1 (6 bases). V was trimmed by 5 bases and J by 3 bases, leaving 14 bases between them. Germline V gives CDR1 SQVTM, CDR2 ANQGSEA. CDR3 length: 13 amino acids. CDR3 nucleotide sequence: TGCAGCGTTTCGATCCAGGGGCACTACGAGCAGTACTTC. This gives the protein CSVSIQGHYEQYF.

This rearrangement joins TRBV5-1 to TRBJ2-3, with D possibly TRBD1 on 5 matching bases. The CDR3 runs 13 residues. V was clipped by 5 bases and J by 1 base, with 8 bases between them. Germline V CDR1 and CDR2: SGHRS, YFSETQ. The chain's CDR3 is CASSEGGTDTQYF. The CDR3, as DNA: TGCGCCAGCAGTGAAGGGGGCACAGATACGCAGTATTTT.

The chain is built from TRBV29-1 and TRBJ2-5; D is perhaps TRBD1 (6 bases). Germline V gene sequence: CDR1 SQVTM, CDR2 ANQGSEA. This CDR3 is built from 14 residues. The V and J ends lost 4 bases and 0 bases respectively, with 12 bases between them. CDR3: CSVGDRFYQETQYF. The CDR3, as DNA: TGCAGCGTTGGAGACAGGTTTTACCAAGAGACCCAGTACTTC.

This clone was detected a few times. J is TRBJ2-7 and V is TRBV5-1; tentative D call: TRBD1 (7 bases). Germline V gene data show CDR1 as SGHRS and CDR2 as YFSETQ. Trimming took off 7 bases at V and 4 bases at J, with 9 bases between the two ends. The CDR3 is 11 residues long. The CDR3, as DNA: TGCGCCAGCCAGGGGGGATACGAGCAGTACTTC. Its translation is CASQGGYEQYF.

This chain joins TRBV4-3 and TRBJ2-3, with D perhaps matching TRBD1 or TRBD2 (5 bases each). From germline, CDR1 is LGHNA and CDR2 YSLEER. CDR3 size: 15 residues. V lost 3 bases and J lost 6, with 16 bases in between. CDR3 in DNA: TGCGCCAGCAGCCAGGAAAGCTCAGGGACCGATACGCAGTATTTT. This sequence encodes CASSQESSGTDTQYF.

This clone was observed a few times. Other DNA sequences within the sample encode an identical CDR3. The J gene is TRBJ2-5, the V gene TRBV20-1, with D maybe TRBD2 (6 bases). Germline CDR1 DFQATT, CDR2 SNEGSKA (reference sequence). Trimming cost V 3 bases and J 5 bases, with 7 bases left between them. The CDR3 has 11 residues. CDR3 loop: CSASGGETQYF. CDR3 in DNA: TGCAGTGCTAGTGGGGGGGAGACCCAGTACTTC.

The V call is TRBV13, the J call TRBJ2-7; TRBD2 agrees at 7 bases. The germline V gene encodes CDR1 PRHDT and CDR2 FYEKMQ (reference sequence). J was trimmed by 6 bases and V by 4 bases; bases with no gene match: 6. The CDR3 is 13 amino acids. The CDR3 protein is CASSSGGWGEQYF. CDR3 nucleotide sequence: TGTGCCAGCAGCTCGGGAGGTTGGGGCGAGCAGTACTTC.

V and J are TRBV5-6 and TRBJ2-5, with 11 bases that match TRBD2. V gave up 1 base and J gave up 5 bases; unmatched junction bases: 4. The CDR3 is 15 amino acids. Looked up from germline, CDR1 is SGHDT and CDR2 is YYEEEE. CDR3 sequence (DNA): TGTGCCAGCAGCTTGATAGCGGGGGGGCCCGAGACCCAGTACTTC. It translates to CASSLIAGGPETQYF.

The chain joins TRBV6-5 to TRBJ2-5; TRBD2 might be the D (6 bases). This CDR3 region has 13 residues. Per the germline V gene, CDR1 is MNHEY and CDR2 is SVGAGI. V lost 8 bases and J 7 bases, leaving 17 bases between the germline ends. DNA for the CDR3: TGTGCCAGCGGGAGGTTAAGAGGATGGACCCAGTACTTC. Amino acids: CASGRLRGWTQYF.

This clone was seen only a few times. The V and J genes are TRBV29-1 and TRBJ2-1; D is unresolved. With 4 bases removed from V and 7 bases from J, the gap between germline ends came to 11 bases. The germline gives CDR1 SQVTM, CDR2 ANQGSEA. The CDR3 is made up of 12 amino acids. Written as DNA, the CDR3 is TGCAGCGTTGTACTCCCGTGGAATGAGCAGTTCTTC. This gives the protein CSVVLPWNEQFF.

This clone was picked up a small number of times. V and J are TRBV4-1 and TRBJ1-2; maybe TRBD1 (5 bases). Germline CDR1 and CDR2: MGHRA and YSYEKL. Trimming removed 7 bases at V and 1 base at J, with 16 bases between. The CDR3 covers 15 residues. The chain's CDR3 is CASTPGGTGNYGYTF. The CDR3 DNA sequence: TGCGCCAGCACTCCCGGGGGGACGGGTAACTATGGCTACACCTTC.

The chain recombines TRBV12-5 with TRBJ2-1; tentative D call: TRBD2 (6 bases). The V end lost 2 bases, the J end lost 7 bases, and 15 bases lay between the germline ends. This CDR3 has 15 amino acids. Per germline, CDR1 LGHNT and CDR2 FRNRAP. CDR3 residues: CASGLPPGLFNEQFF. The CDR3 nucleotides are TGTGCTAGTGGTTTGCCACCCGGACTATTTAATGAGCAGTTCTTC.

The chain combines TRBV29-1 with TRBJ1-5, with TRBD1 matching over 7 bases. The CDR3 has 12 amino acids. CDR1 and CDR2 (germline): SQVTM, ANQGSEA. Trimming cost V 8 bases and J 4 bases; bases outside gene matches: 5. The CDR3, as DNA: TGCAGCCTTGGGACAGCTAATCAGCCCCAGCATTTT. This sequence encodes CSLGTANQPQHF. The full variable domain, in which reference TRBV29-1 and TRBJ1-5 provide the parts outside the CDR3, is SAVISQKPSRDICQRGTSLTIQCQVDSQVTMMFWYRQQPGQSLTLIATANQGSEATYESGFVIDKFPISRPNLTFSTLTVSNMSPEDSSIYLCSLGTANQPQHFGDGTRLSIL.

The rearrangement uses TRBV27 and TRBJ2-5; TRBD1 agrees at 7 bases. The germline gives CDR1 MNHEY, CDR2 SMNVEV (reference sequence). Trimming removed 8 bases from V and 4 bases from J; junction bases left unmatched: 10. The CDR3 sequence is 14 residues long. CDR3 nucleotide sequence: TGTGCCAGCGGGCCACAGGGGTATCGAGAGACCCAGTACTTC. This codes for CASGPQGYRETQYF.

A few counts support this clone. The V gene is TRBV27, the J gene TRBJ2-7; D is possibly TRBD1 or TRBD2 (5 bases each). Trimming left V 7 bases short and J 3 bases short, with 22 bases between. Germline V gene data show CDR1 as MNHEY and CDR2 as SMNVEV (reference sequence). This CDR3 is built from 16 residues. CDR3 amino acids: CASTLGAPRDGYEQYF. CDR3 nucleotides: TGTGCCAGCACCCTCGGCGCCCCACGGGACGGCTACGAGCAGTACTTC.

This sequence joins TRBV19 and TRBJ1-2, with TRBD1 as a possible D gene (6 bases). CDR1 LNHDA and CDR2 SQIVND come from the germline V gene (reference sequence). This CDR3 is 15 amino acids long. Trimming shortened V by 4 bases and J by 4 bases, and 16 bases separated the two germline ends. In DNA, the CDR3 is TGTGCCAGTAGTAACCGAGACAGGCCAATCTATGGCTACACCTTC. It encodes CASSNRDRPIYGYTF. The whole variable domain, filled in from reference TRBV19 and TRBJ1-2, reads DGGITQSPKYLFRKEGQNVTLSCEQNLNHDAMYWYRQDPGQGLRLIYYSQIVNDFQKGDIAEGYSVSREKKESFPLTVTSAQKNPTAFYLCASSNRDRPIYGYTFGSGTRLTVV.

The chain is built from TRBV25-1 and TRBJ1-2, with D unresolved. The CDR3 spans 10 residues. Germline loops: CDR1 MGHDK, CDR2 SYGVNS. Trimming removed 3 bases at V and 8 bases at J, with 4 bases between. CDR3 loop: CASSDIGYTF. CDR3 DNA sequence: TGTGCCAGCAGTGACATCGGCTACACCTTC.

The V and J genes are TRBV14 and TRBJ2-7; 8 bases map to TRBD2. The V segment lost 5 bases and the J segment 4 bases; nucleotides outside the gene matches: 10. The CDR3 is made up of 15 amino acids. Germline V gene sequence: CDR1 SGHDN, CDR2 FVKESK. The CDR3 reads CASSLAVGGVYEQYF. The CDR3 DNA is TGTGCCAGCAGCTTAGCGGTCGGGGGGGTGTACGAGCAGTACTTC.

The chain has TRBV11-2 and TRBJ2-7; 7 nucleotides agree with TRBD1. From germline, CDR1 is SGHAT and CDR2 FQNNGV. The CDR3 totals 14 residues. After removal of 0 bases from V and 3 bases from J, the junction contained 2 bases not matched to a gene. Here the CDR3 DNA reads TGTGCCAGCAGCTTAGAGGGACAGTACTACGAGCAGTACTTC. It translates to CASSLEGQYYEQYF. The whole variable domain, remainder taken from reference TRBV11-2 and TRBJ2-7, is EAGVAQSPRYKIIEKRQSVAFWCNPISGHATLYWYQQILGQGPKLLIQFQNNGVVDDSQLPKDRFSAERLKGVDSTLKIQPAKLEDSAVYLCASSLEGQYYEQYFGPGTRLTVT.

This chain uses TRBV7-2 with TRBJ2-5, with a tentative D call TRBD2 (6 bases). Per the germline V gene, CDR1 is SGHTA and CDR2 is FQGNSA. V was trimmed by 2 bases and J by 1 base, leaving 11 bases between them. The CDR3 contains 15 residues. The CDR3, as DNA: TGTGCCAGCAGCTTAACCCGGGGGTTCCAAGAGACCCAGTACTTC. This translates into CASSLTRGFQETQYF. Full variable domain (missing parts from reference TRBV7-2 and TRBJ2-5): GAGVSQSPSNKVTEKGKDVELRCDPISGHTALYWYRQSLGQGLEFLIYFQGNSAPDKSGLPSDRFSAERTGGSVSTLTIQRTQQEDSAVYLCASSLTRGFQETQYFGPGTRLLVL.

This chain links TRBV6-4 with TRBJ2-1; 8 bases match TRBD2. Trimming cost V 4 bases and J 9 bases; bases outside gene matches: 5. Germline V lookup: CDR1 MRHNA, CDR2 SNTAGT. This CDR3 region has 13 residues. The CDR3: CASSGSGGGEQFF. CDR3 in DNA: TGTGCCAGCAGTGGCAGCGGGGGTGGTGAGCAGTTCTTC.